These T cell receptor beta chains were read from a single sample in a study of blood T cell repertoires in COVID-19. The protocol was immunoSEQ multiplex PCR, while the TCRdb copy is restricted to in-frame clones and leaves out a portion. Among roughly 200,000 clones listed, around 87% were seen once. Input material: peripheral blood. These receptor sequences come from a man in his forties with active or convalescent COVID-19. Each CDR3 is given with its conserved first and last residue. A D gene is named only where the DNA matches it firmly. Clone size is given for some rows only: seen once, a few or many times, or a class if the clone is expanded.

size	V	D	J	CDR3	DNA
.	TRBV4-2	TRBD2	TRBJ2-5	CASSWGGSGETQYF	TGTGCCAGCTCCTGGGGGGGAAGTGGAGAGACCCAGTACTTC
few	TRBV7-2	.	TRBJ1-2	CASSFNQGNYGYTF	TGTGCCAGCAGCTTCAACCAGGGAAACTATGGCTACACCTTC
.	TRBV2	.	TRBJ2-5	CASSEGAGQETQYF	TGTGCCAGCAGTGAGGGGGCGGGCCAAGAGACCCAGTACTTC
.	TRBV5-6	.	TRBJ1-6	CASSLRGSVLDSPLHF	TGTGCCAGCAGCTTAAGAGGGTCCGTCTTGGATTCACCCCTCCACTTT
.	TRBV7-2	.	TRBJ2-7	CASSLPGLYEQYF	TGTGCCAGCAGCTTGCCAGGGCTCTACGAGCAGTACTTC
once	TRBV28	.	TRBJ2-3	CASSGSLDTQYF	TGTGCCAGCTCGGGGTCCCTAGATACGCAGTATTTT
.	TRBV11-2	TRBD1	TRBJ1-2	CASSQGDYGYTF	TGTGCCAGCTCTCAGGGGGACTATGGCTACACCTTC
.	TRBV18	TRBD1	TRBJ1-5	CASSPSQGNNQPQHF	TGTGCCAGCTCACCATCACAGGGGAACAATCAGCCCCAGCATTTT
.	TRBV29-1	TRBD2	TRBJ2-4	CSAGLAGEGYF	TGCAGCGCGGGACTAGCGGGGGAAGGGTACTTC
.	TRBV30	.	TRBJ2-5	CAWSVYRVGQTQYF	TGTGCCTGGAGTGTCTACAGGGTGGGACAGACCCAGTACTTC
.	TRBV4-3	.	TRBJ1-2	CASSQDTVLYGYTF	TGCGCCAGCAGCCAAGATACAGTTCTCTATGGCTACACCTTC
few	TRBV4-1	.	TRBJ1-6	CASSQVGAGFPNSPLHF	TGCGCCAGCAGCCAAGTGGGGGCTGGCTTCCCGAATTCACCCCTCCACTTT
.	TRBV27	.	TRBJ2-7	CASSYARGVSEQYF	TGTGCCAGCAGTTATGCCAGGGGAGTGAGTGAGCAGTACTTC
.	TRBV3-1/TRBV3-2	.	TRBJ1-6	CASSQGLRREPLHF	TGTGCCAGCAGCCAGGGACTCCGTCGTGAACCCCTCCACTTT
once	TRBV30	.	TRBJ1-1	CAWSAKGPKTEAFF	TGTGCCTGGAGTGCGAAGGGGCCGAAGACTGAAGCTTTCTTT
.	TRBV24-1	TRBD1	TRBJ1-5	CATSEAGTGGVNQPQHF	TGTGCCACCAGTGAGGCCGGGACAGGAGGTGTCAATCAGCCCCAGCATTTT
.	TRBV9	.	TRBJ1-4	CASSALRSNEKLFF	TGTGCCAGCAGCGCTCTCCGGTCTAATGAAAAACTGTTTTTT
.	TRBV29-1	.	TRBJ1-3	CSVYSGNTIYF	TGCAGCGTTTATTCCGGAAACACCATATATTTT
.	TRBV19	TRBD1	TRBJ2-7	CASSPRDRASSYEQYF	TGTGCCAGTAGTCCTAGGGACAGGGCAAGCTCCTACGAGCAGTACTTC
.	TRBV2	.	TRBJ1-1	CASGEWGGKAFF	TGTGCCAGCGGGGAGTGGGGGGGGAAAGCTTTCTTT
.	TRBV6-6	TRBD1	TRBJ1-5	CASSTGTGGNQPQHF	TGTGCCAGCAGCACCGGGACAGGGGGGAATCAGCCCCAGCATTTT
.	TRBV30	TRBD1	TRBJ2-7	CAWRGTGQTEQYF	TGTGCCTGGAGGGGGACAGGGCAGACCGAGCAGTACTTC
.	TRBV20-1	.	TRBJ2-7	CSALRDYEQYF	TGCAGTGCCCTCAGGGATTACGAGCAGTACTTC
.	TRBV4-1	.	TRBJ1-4	CASSQVAGGSATNEKLFF	TGCGCCAGCAGCCAAGTTGCGGGGGGGTCGGCAACTAATGAAAAACTGTTTTTT
.	TRBV7-2	TRBD2	TRBJ2-5	CASSLGLAETQYF	TGTGCCAGCAGCTTAGGACTAGCGGAGACCCAGTACTTC
.	TRBV7-9	.	TRBJ1-2	CASSPWEVINYGYTF	TGTGCCAGCAGCCCCTGGGAGGTCATCAACTATGGCTACACCTTC
.	TRBV6-2/TRBV6-3	.	TRBJ1-5	CASSSIQGPQHF	TGTGCCAGCAGTTCTATTCAGGGACCCCAGCATTTT
.	TRBV19	.	TRBJ1-1	CASIRSGRMNTEAFF	TGTGCCAGTATAAGGTCAGGAAGGATGAACACTGAAGCTTTCTTT
.	TRBV27	.	TRBJ1-6	CASSSGVLNSPLHF	TGTGCCAGCAGTTCAGGGGTCCTCAATTCACCCCTCCACTTT
once	TRBV10-3	TRBD1	TRBJ1-2	CAISDPGQNYGYTF	TGTGCCATCAGTGACCCGGGACAGAACTATGGCTACACCTTC
.	TRBV7-2	.	TRBJ1-2	CASSSRQIIGGYTF	TGTGCCAGCAGCTCCAGACAGATCATCGGCGGCTACACCTTC
.	TRBV6-5	.	TRBJ1-4	CASGAGTRNEKLFF	TGTGCCAGTGGAGCCGGGACAAGAAATGAAAAACTGTTTTTT
.	TRBV30	TRBD2	TRBJ2-7	CAWSVIAGVSYEQYF	TGTGCCTGGAGTGTAATAGCGGGGGTCTCTTACGAGCAGTACTTC
.	TRBV3-1/TRBV3-2	.	TRBJ1-2	CASSHTYGYTF	TGTGCCAGCAGCCATACTTATGGCTACACCTTC
.	TRBV28	TRBD2	TRBJ2-5	CASSFGGGGGQETQYF	TGTGCCAGCAGTTTCGGCGGCGGGGGGGGGCAAGAGACCCAGTACTTC
.	TRBV7-9	TRBD1	TRBJ1-1	CASSLVPGGNMNTEAFF	TGTGCCAGCAGCTTAGTCCCAGGGGGCAACATGAACACTGAAGCTTTCTTT
.	TRBV9	.	TRBJ1-2	CASSVDRELSYGYTF	TGTGCCAGCAGCGTAGATAGGGAGCTAAGCTATGGCTACACCTTC
once	TRBV7-8	TRBD1	TRBJ1-4	CASSLRAGGGTNEKLFF	TGTGCCAGCAGCTTAAGGGCCGGAGGGGGCACTAATGAAAAACTGTTTTTT
.	TRBV2	TRBD1	TRBJ1-5	CASVSGQLNNQPQHF	TGTGCCAGCGTCTCGGGACAGCTCAACAATCAGCCCCAGCATTTT
.	TRBV7-6	TRBD1	TRBJ2-2	CASSSDRVGGELFF	TGTGCCAGCAGCTCCGACAGGGTTGGCGGGGAGCTGTTTTTT